This record concerns one T cell receptor beta chain sequence. Its antigen is undetermined. The trim removed 7 bases at V and 1 base at J, leaving 9 bases unmatched. This CDR3 is 15 amino acids long. Looked up from germline, CDR1 is LNHDA and CDR2 is SQIVND (reference sequence). The data were obtained in a study of shared clonotypes between healthy human individuals. Profiled with immunoSEQ multiplex PCR; TCRdb holds only in-frame clones, not every one. The table has about 1 million clones, 70% to 80% seen once. The study, taken as a whole, reports: For naive CD4 cells, 5% to 6.5% of clonotypes were shared across a handful of donors.

Sequencing used memory CD4+ T cells from PBMCs. As to subset: CD45RA-negative fraction. The J gene is TRBJ1-1, the V gene TRBV19, with 7 bases that match TRBD1. The TCR sequence derives from a young man in good health. Some clones in this sample may be carry-over from other donors' samples. The CDR3 nucleotides are TGTGCCAGTACCGTAACCGGGACAGCGAACACTGAAGCTTTCTTT. Its translation: CASTVTGTANTEAFF.